This T cell receptor (beta chain) was recovered during a study of blood T cell repertoires in COVID-19. Study summary: COVID-19 samples from acute and convalescent phases originated in the United States, Italy and Spain.

Clones were sequenced by immunoSEQ multiplex PCR, and TCRdb holds only the in-frame ones, with some missing. The sample has nearly 200,000 clones, about 88% seen once. The origin of this receptor is a middle-aged woman who had recovered from COVID-19. The source material was peripheral blood.

The CDR3 region has the DNA TGTGCCAGCAGCTTAGATCTGACCTCTAGCTCCTACGAGCAGTACTTC. Its protein is CASSLDLTSSSYEQYF. The chain has TRBV7-8 and TRBJ2-7; the D is unclear. From germline, CDR1 is SGHVS and CDR2 FQNEAQ. The CDR3 contains 16 residues. V was shortened by 1 base and J by 0 bases, with 13 bases between the two germline ends.